Given below is one TCR beta chain in context. Some clones are missing from TCRdb's copy, which holds only in-frame ones; the method was immunoSEQ multiplex PCR. The sample shows about 470,000 clones, around 79% of them seen only once. Only Caucasian adults living in Nashville, Tennessee served as donors. This sample was included in a study of shared clonotypes between healthy human individuals. The V gene's germline CDR1 is MNHEY and CDR2 SMNVEV (reference sequence). V lost 6 bases to trimming and J lost 6 bases, with 12 bases between them. The CDR3 runs 12 residues. The specimen sequenced was PBMCs. The sequence was collected from a middle-aged woman in good health. Some clones in this sample may be carry-over from other donors' samples. The rearrangement links TRBV27 to TRBJ2-7, with D uncertain. CDR3 protein: CASSSAIGEQYF. The CDR3 DNA follows: TGTGCCAGCAGCAGCGCGATAGGCGAGCAGTACTTC.